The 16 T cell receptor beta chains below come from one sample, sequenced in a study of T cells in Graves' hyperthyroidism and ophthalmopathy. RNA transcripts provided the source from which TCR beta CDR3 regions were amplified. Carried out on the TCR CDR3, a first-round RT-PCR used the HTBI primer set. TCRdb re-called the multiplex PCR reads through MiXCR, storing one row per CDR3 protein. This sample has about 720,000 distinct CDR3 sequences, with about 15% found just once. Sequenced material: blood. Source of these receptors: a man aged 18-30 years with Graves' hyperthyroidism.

The CDR3 spells CASSQSGRLTYNEQFF. CDR3 DNA: TGTGCCAGCAGCCAGAGCGGGAGGTTGACTTACAATGAGCAGTTCTTC. This chain uses TRBV7-2 with TRBJ2-1; 9 bases match TRBD2. The V gene's germline CDR1 is SGHTA and CDR2 FQGNSA. This CDR3 contains 16 residues. Trimming cost V 5 bases and J 4 bases; bases outside gene matches: 9.

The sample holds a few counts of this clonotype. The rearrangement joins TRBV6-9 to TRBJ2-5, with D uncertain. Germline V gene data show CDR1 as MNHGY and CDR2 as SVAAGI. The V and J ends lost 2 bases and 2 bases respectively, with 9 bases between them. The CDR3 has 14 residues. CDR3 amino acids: CASSYVTDQETQYF. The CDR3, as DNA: TGTGCCAGCAGTTATGTTACAGATCAAGAGACCCAGTACTTC.

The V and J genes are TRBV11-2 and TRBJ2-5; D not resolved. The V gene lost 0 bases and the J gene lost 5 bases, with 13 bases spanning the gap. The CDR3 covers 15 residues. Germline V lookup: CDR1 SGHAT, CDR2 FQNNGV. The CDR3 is CASSLEAPAVETQYF. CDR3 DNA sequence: TGTGCCAGCAGCTTAGAGGCCCCAGCCGTTGAGACCCAGTACTTC.

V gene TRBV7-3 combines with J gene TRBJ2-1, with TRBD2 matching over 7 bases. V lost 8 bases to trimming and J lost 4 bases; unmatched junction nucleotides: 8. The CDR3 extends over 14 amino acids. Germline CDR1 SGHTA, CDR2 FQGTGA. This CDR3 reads CASGGGGGYNEQFF. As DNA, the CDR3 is TGTGCCAGCGGGGGGGGAGGTGGTTACAATGAGCAGTTCTTC.

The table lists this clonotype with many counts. CDR3 nucleotide sequence: TGTGCCAGCAGCCCTAACCTTGATGGCTACAATGAGCAGTTCTTC. It translates to CASSPNLDGYNEQFF. This sequence joins TRBV3-1 and TRBJ2-1; D is undetermined. V shed 4 bases and J shed 3 bases, with 13 bases lying between them. The CDR3 extends over 15 amino acids. Germline V gene sequence: CDR1 LGHDT, CDR2 YNNKEL (reference sequence).

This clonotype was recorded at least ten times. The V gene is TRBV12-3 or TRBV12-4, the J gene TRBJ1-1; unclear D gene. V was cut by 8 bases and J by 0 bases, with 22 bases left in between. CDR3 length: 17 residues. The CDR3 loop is CASDNTDTERMNTEAFF. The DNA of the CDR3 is TGTGCCAGCGACAACACCGATACCGAGCGAATGAACACTGAAGCTTTCTTT.

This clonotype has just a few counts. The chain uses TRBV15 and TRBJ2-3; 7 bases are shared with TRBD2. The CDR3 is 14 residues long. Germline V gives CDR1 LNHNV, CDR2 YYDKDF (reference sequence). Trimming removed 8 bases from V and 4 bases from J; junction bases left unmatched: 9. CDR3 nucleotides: TGTGCCACCCTAGTCGGCGGGAGCTCAGATACGCAGTATTTT. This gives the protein CATLVGGSSDTQYF.

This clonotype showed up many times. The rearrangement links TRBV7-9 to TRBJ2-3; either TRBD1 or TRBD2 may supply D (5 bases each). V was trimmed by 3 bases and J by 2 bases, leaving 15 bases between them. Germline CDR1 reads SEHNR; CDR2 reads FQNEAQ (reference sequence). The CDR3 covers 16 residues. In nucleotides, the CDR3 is TGTGCCAGCAGCTTGTGGGGACGTATGGACACAGATACGCAGTATTTT. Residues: CASSLWGRMDTDTQYF.

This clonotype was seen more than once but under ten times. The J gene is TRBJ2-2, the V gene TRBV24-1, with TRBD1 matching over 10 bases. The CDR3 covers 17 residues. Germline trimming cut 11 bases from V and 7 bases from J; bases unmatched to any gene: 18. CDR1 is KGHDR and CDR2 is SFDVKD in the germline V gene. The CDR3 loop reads CASRGHQGQGDSGELFF. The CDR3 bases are TGTGCCAGCCGAGGACACCAAGGACAGGGGGACAGCGGGGAGCTGTTTTTT.

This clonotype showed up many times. In DNA, the CDR3 is TGCAGTGCTAGCCATGCCCCGCCCAGGGATACGCAGTATTTT. Translated, it gives CSASHAPPRDTQYF. The chain joins TRBV20-1 to TRBJ2-3, with D uncertain. Germline V gene lookup returns CDR1 DFQATT and CDR2 SNEGSKA (reference sequence). V was trimmed by 3 bases and J by 6 bases, leaving 16 bases between them. The CDR3 covers 14 residues.

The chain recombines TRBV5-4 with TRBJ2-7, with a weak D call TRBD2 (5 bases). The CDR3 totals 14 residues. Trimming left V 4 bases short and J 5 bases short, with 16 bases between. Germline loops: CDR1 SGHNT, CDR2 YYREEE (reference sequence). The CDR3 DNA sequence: TGTGCCAGCAGCCCACTAGGTGGGTACGACGAGCAGTACTTC. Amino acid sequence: CASSPLGGYDEQYF. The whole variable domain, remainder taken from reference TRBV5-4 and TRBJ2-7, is ETGVTQSPTHLIKTRGQQVTLRCSSQSGHNTVSWYQQALGQGPQFIFQYYREEENGRGNFPPRFSGLQFPNYSSELNVNALELDDSALYLCASSPLGGYDEQYFGPGTRLTVT.

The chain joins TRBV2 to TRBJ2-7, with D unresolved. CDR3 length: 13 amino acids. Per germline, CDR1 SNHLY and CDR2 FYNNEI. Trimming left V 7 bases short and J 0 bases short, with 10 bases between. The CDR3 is CASKASNSYEQYF. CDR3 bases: TGTGCCAGCAAGGCCAGTAACTCCTACGAGCAGTACTTC.

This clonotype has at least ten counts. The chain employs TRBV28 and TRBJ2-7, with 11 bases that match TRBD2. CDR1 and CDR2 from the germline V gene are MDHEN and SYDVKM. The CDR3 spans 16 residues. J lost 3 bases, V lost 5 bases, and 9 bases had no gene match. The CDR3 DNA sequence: TGTGCCAGCAGTCCCCTCCCTAGCGGGAGGTACTACGAGCAGTACTTC. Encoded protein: CASSPLPSGRYYEQYF. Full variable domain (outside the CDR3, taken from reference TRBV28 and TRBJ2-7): DVKVTQSSRYLVKRTGEKVFLECVQDMDHENMFWYRQDPGLGLRLIYFSYDVKMKEKGDIPEGYSVSREKKERFSLILESASTNQTSMYLCASSPLPSGRYYEQYFGPGTRLTVT.

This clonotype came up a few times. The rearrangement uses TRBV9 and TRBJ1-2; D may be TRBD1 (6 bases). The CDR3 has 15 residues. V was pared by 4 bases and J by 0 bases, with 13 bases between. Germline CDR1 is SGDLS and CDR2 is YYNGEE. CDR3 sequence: CASSPRRDTNYGYTF. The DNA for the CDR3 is TGTGCCAGCAGCCCAAGGAGGGACACTAACTATGGCTACACCTTC.

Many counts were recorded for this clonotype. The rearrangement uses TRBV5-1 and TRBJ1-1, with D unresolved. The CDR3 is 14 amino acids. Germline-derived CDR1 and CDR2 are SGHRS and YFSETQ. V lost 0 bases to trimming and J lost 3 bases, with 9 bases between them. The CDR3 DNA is TGCGCCAGCAGCTTGGCGGGTTATGACACTGAAGCTTTCTTT. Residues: CASSLAGYDTEAFF.

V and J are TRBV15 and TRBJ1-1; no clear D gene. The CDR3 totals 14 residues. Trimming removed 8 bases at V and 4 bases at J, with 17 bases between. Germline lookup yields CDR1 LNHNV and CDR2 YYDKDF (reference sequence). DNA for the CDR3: TGTGCCACCCAAACTGACCAGGAGGGCACTGAAGCTTTCTTT. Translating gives CATQTDQEGTEAFF. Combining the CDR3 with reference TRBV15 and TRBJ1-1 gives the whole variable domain DAMVIQNPRYQVTQFGKPVTLSCSQTLNHNVMYWYQQKSSQAPKLLFHYYDKDFNNEADTPDNFQSRRPNTSFCFLDIRSPGLGDTAMYLCATQTDQEGTEAFFGQGTRLTVV.